These 13 T cell receptor beta chains share one sample of origin, sequenced in a study of blood T cell repertoires in COVID-19. Here immunoSEQ multiplex PCR was the method, and the copy in TCRdb shows in-frame clones only, minus some. The data show under 130,000 clones, 65% to 80% seen once. Specimen: peripheral blood. Source of these receptors: a man in his 70s with active or convalescent COVID-19.

The chain carries TRBV24-1 and TRBJ2-1; 9 positions agree with TRBD1. CDR3 length: 16 residues. CDR1 is KGHDR and CDR2 is SFDVKD in the germline V gene. J was trimmed by 3 bases and V by 4 bases; bases with no gene match: 6. This chain's CDR3 is CATSDRGQGIYNEQFF. Written as DNA, the CDR3 is TGTGCCACCAGTGACCGCGGACAGGGGATCTACAATGAGCAGTTCTTC.

This chain joins TRBV7-3 and TRBJ1-1; 7 nucleotides match TRBD1. V was pared by 1 base and J by 0 bases, with 2 bases of the junction left unmatched. The V gene's germline CDR1 is SGHTA and CDR2 FQGTGA. This CDR3 comprises 15 residues. The CDR3 DNA reads TGTGCCAGCAGCTTAAACACAGGGGTGAACACTGAAGCTTTCTTT. It specifies CASSLNTGVNTEAFF.

This rearrangement joins TRBV2 to TRBJ2-1, with TRBD2 identical over 10 bases. CDR3 length: 14 amino acids. Germline-derived CDR1 and CDR2 are SNHLY and FYNNEI. V was pared by 7 bases and J by 4 bases, with 4 bases of the junction left unmatched. The CDR3 region is CASTLAGRYNEQFF. In DNA form, the CDR3 reads TGTGCCAGCACACTAGCGGGAAGGTACAATGAGCAGTTCTTC.

The rearrangement links TRBV25-1 to TRBJ2-7, with 8 bases matching TRBD1. The CDR3 has 14 residues. Unmatched junction bases numbered 5, after V lost 2 bases and J lost 5 bases. Germline V gene sequence: CDR1 MGHDK, CDR2 SYGVNS. The chain's CDR3 is CASSEPGGRDEQYF. The CDR3 DNA follows: TGTGCCAGCAGTGAACCAGGGGGCCGGGACGAGCAGTACTTC.

This rearrangement joins TRBV5-1 to TRBJ2-1, with D maybe TRBD1 (5 bases). V was pared by 2 bases and J by 0 bases, with 12 bases between. Germline V CDR1 and CDR2: SGHRS, YFSETQ. The CDR3 is made up of 16 amino acids. In DNA, the CDR3 is TGCGCCAGCAGCTTATCAGGGCAGATCTCCTACAATGAGCAGTTCTTC. Protein product: CASSLSGQISYNEQFF. The whole variable domain, filled in from reference TRBV5-1 and TRBJ2-1, reads KAGVTQTPRYLIKTRGQQVTLSCSPISGHRSVSWYQQTPGQGLQFLFEYFSETQRNKGNFPGRFSGRQFSNSRSEMNVSTLELGDSALYLCASSLSGQISYNEQFFGPGTRLTVL.

The gene calls are TRBV5-1 and TRBJ2-7, with D perhaps matching TRBD1 (6 bases). This CDR3 spans 12 amino acids. Germline V gene lookup returns CDR1 SGHRS and CDR2 YFSETQ. V lost 4 bases, J lost 6 bases, and 11 bases lay in between. The CDR3 spells CASSPQGSEQYF. The CDR3 DNA sequence: TGCGCCAGCAGCCCACAGGGTTCCGAGCAGTACTTC.

This clone was seen a few times. V is TRBV2 and J is TRBJ1-1; a possible D gene is TRBD1 (5 bases). This CDR3 contains 13 residues. Germline loops: CDR1 SNHLY, CDR2 FYNNEI. The V end was cut by 8 bases, the J end by 4 bases, with 14 bases between. The CDR3 DNA follows: TGTGCCAGCCTCCGGGGGGGAGGCACTGAAGCTTTCTTT. Residues: CASLRGGGTEAFF.

This clone was observed once. Different DNA sequences within this sample yield the same CDR3. This chain connects TRBV13 to TRBJ1-2; the D gene is possibly TRBD1 (5 bases). Germline CDR1 PRHDT, CDR2 FYEKMQ (reference sequence). V was shortened by 0 bases and J by 4 bases, with 6 bases between the two germline ends. The CDR3 is made up of 13 amino acids. The CDR3 nucleotides are TGTGCCAGCAGCTTAGGACAGGCCTATGGCTACACCTTC. It yields the protein CASSLGQAYGYTF. Looking up the rest from reference TRBV13 and TRBJ1-2 gives the full variable domain: AAGVIQSPRHLIKEKRETATLKCYPIPRHDTVYWYQQGPGQDPQFLISFYEKMQSDKGSIPDRFSAQQFSDYHSELNMSSLELGDSALYFCASSLGQAYGYTFGSGTRLTVV.

The chain links TRBV5-1 to TRBJ2-4; D is perhaps TRBD1 (6 bases). This CDR3 comprises 14 residues. V lost 4 bases to trimming and J lost 5 bases, with 13 bases between them. Germline-derived CDR1 and CDR2 are SGHRS and YFSETQ. CDR3 loop: CASSSIAGENIQYF. In DNA form, the CDR3 reads TGCGCCAGCAGCAGCATCGCAGGGGAAAACATTCAGTACTTC.

The genes are TRBV5-4 and TRBJ1-2; D is perhaps TRBD1 (5 bases). V dropped 0 bases and J dropped 6 bases, with 21 bases sitting between them. The CDR3 runs 17 residues. CDR1 SGHNT and CDR2 YYREEE come from the germline V gene (reference sequence). The CDR3 nucleotides read TGTGCCAGCAGCTTGGACGGCAGGAAAAGGGGAACTGATGGCTACACCTTC. Translating gives CASSLDGRKRGTDGYTF.

This chain joins TRBV3-1 (or the pseudogene TRBV3-2) and TRBJ1-2; D gene ambiguous. This CDR3 is 12 amino acids long. V gave up 1 base and J gave up 6 bases, with 6 bases separating them. CDR1 is LGHDT and CDR2 is YNNKEL in the germline V gene (reference sequence). The CDR3, as DNA: TGTGCCAGCAGCCAAGGAGGGCATGGCTACACCTTC. It translates to CASSQGGHGYTF.

This clone was recorded a few times. V gene TRBV6-6 combines with J gene TRBJ2-2; 8 bases match TRBD2. The length of the CDR3 is 17 residues. J gave up 1 base and V 5 bases, and 9 bases lay outside the gene matches. Germline assignment: CDR1 MNHNY and CDR2 SVGAGI (reference sequence). Here the CDR3 reads CASSPSGTRMNTGELFF. The CDR3 coding sequence is TGTGCCAGCAGTCCCTCCGGGACTAGGATGAACACCGGGGAGCTGTTTTTT.

The CDR3 DNA follows: TGCGCCAGCAGCATAGGACAGAATTCACCCCTCCACTTT. It yields the protein CASSIGQNSPLHF. The J gene is TRBJ1-6, the V gene TRBV5-1; possibly TRBD1 for D (6 bases). The V gene lost 4 bases and the J gene lost 7 bases, with 9 bases spanning the gap. In germline, CDR1 is SGHRS, CDR2 YFSETQ. The CDR3 length is 13 residues.